The source of this T cell receptor (beta chain) is a study of T cell repertoires in cytomegalovirus infection. As for the study in general: Selection of CMV epitopes for the study included recently identified HLA-C-restricted and well-studied HLA-B-restricted ones. Public TCR beta signatures marked donors with CMV infection and the matching HLA.

This clonotype has just a few counts. Its antigen remains unidentified. This CDR3 comprises 14 residues. V lost 6 bases, J lost 1 base, and 12 bases lay in between. CDR1 is MNHEY, CDR2 SVGEGT, per germline. TCRdb re-called the reads with MiXCR, one entry per CDR3 protein. The data show tens of thousands of distinct CDR3 sequences, with around 18% seen just once and around 59% held by the top ten. This sequence originates from a human donor in good health (CMV status not recorded). Some clones in this sample may be carry-over from other donors' samples. This specimen was CD8+ T cells from cultured PBMCs, taken from culture after CMV antigen stimulation. This chain joins TRBV6-2 or TRBV6-3 and TRBJ2-5, with TRBD1 as a possible D gene (6 bases). CDR3 region: CASRNRASQETQYF. CDR3 in DNA: TGTGCCAGCAGAAACAGGGCTTCCCAAGAGACCCAGTACTTC.